This TCR beta chain was identified during a study of T cells after yellow fever vaccination. This clonotype was counted ten times or more. Its antigen is currently unknown. The germline gives CDR1 MNHEY, CDR2 SMNVEV (reference sequence). V was pared by 5 bases and J by 5 bases, with 9 bases of the junction left unmatched. The CDR3 loop spans 15 amino acids. A 5'RACE template-switching step, the method used to make TCR cDNA, added a universal primer site and UMIs. TCRdb reprocessed the 5' RACE reads via MiXCR and lists one record per CDR3 protein. In the table there are some 240,000 distinct CDR3 sequences, 3.6% of which are singletons. Study-level points and caveats: Any FACS-sorted repertoire could hold abundant clonotypes that contaminate it from the bulk population. Subsequent to the booster, the majority of primary-vaccination clones reappeared (less than 97% CD4, around 85% CD8). By day 5 rather than day 15, the secondary response had peaked, though it was weaker.

The chain joins TRBV27 to TRBJ2-5; the match to TRBD1 covers 9 bases. The TCR originated in a man between 18 and 35 years old who received the YFV17D yellow fever vaccine. The material was PBMCs, obtained 15 days after the yellow fever booster vaccination. The CDR3 coding sequence is TGTGCCAGCAGTCCCCCGGGACAGGGACGGGAGACCCAGTACTTC. It translates to CASSPPGQGRETQYF.